This T cell receptor (beta chain) appears in the sequencing data of a study of blood T cells in healthy people across ages. Ranging in age from roughly 6 to 90, the donors were healthy Caucasian individuals from Russia. Study findings and constraints: Significant beta diversity loss was already apparent by age roughly 43, declining roughly linearly. TCR beta diversity correlated strongly with naive T cell percentage.

A J-beta primer mix and a sample-barcoded 5' primer were used in a second PCR of about 7 to 12 cycles. One entry per CDR3 protein, called by TCRdb with MiXCR from the 5' RACE reads. In the table there are approximately 360,000 distinct CDR3 sequences, roughly half of which are singletons. This clonotype came up a few times. As yet, its antigen is unknown. Trimming took 5 bases from V and 8 from J; bases not matched to a gene: 7. The germline gives CDR1 SGHTA, CDR2 FQGNSA. CDR3 length equals 14 residues. The chain combines TRBV7-2 with TRBJ2-1; 9 bases map to TRBD1. The sample consisted of blood. The TCR originated in a man in his 60s in good health. The CDR3 loop reads CASSPGQGDDEQFF. The CDR3 coding sequence is TGTGCCAGCAGCCCGGGACAGGGAGACGATGAGCAGTTCTTC.